The clone carrying this TCR beta chain was seen only once. This sample was included in a study of CD8+ T cells in alopecia areata. Study-wide background: Treatment of the treated patients consisted of oral tofacitinib, 5 to 10 mg twice daily. The percentage of affected scalp area served as the score of severity for treated patients.

The CDR3 is 15 residues long. Germline V gives CDR1 SGHDT, CDR2 YYEEEE. J gave up 3 bases and V 7 bases, and 6 bases lay outside the gene matches. The treatment here: oral pan-JAK inhibitor, 5-10 mg twice daily. CD4+ and CD8+ T cells were sorted from PBMCs stained for CD3, CD4 and CD8. Sequencing used cDNA as its template, made by extracting RNA and reverse transcribing it. Sequencing used immunoSEQ multiplex PCR; TCRdb keeps in-frame clones, though not all of them. This sample carries more than 100,000 clones, 53% of them seen once, and the ten largest clones take about 0.5%. The TCR originated in a human donor with alopecia areata. The material was CD4+ T cells sorted from blood, obtained at week 4, from a patient treated with tofacitinib. The chain uses TRBV5-6 and TRBJ2-6; TRBD1 agrees at 8 bases. Written as DNA, the CDR3 is TGTGCCAGCCGGGACAGGAATTATGGGGCCAACGTCCTGACTTTC. Translation gives CASRDRNYGANVLTF.